This T cell receptor beta chain was recorded in a study of cytomegalovirus exposure and HLA in healthy donors (dated by TCRdb to about 2017). Regarding the complete study: An earlier analysis of fewer than 750 of the donors reported under 300 Gb of sequence data and some 110 million unique TCR beta sequences obtained from about 200 million T cells. An early release covering some 640 HLA-typed donors comprised approximately 290 gigabases of sequencing data and roughly 85 million unique TCR sequences. The genetic ancestry cluster associated with self-reported Caucasian donors included 81% of the 350 to 500 genotyped donors. The study was designed to test whether signatures of past pathogen exposure could be identified by cataloging public T cell receptors. Using immunosequencing, the study profiled T cell repertoires from around 680 subjects and related those repertoires to cytomegalovirus serostatus. A separate validation cohort of over a hundred different subjects was used in addition to the approximately 700-subject first cohort. The study combined high-throughput TCR immunosequencing, statistical association of individual TCRs with disease status, and machine learning to predict cytomegalovirus infection status. A later analysis re-examined previously published TCR beta repertoires from 500 to 700 donors and added high-resolution HLA genotyping to investigate patterns of TCR occurrence. In the later analysis, no new phenotypic data were used to find candidate immune exposures; instead, reliance was placed on TCR beta sequences and their occurrence across donors. To decide whether each TCR beta V gene segment behaved as functional or pseudogenic, an earlier analysis of some 580 of the donors relied on high-throughput TCR beta sequencing. Donor age, sex, ethnicity and CMV serostatus were collected together with the repertoire data. In a later genetic analysis, genome-wide SNP genotypes for about 65% of the roughly 670 donors were used, and that subset was treated as a discovery cohort. Every repertoire in the discovery cohort had been generated on one and the same sequencing platform. HLA typing included class I and class II loci at four-digit resolution. Typing coverage varied by locus: 629-630 donors for A, B, C, DRB1 and DQB1; under 550 for DQA1; more than 600 for DPA1; around 490 for DPB1. Because of strong linkage in the cohort, a handful of DR-DQ haplotypes were treated as single units for association and clustering. Across some 400 genotyped donors of the cohort, an average of approximately 240,000 unique TCR beta nucleotide sequences per donor were sequenced, and around 20% of those sequences were non-productive.

The paper's findings and limits, for the study overall: Specific HLA alleles were associated with roughly 17,000 TCR beta sequences at a false discovery rate of 0.05 in a later analysis. A cluster of highly shared sequence variants was judged likely to be a technical artifact of the sequencing pipeline. Because HLA typing was unavailable for some donors at each locus, only the typed subset was used in association tests. Several of the top co-occurrence clusters appeared to be linked to parvovirus B19, influenza, CMV and Epstein-Barr virus, according to a later analysis. An association between a missense DCLRE1C variant and V-gene and J-gene trimming of TCR beta chains was found in a later genetic analysis and replicated in an independent cohort. In both the original and validation cohorts, the classifier was reported to diagnose cytomegalovirus status with high specificity and sensitivity. The 87-base-pair reads could not distinguish some IMGT-functional V segments, including TRBV6-2 and TRBV6-3, so those segments were excluded. In a later analysis, the rate of TCR association differed among HLA loci, with DRB1 alleles having the most associated TCRs and HLA-C alleles having the fewest. In vitro tests confirmed that a few of the cytomegalovirus-associated TCR beta chains recognize cytomegalovirus antigens. When HLA alleles, especially DR and DQ, strongly co-occurred, TCR associations were difficult to assign to individual alleles. Immune exposure information for the cohort was limited to CMV serostatus. Correlated functional status among segregating V segments might be attributable to linkage disequilibrium, but an unknown experimental factor could not be ruled out. An earlier analysis of 587 of the donors showed that most TCR beta V segments appeared in productive rearrangements either about 87% or about 30% of the time, which broadly matched IMGT annotations. Because counts were too low, about 18 rarely observed V segments, including chromosome 9 orphons, were excluded from the earlier analysis of some 540 of the donors. Most CMV-associated TCR beta chains appeared to be HLA-restricted in a later analysis, and the HLA associations seemed to be driven largely by CMV exposure. A later genetic analysis reported fewer N-insertions in productive TCRs among donors in an Asian-associated ancestry cluster than the approximately 670-donor mean. The study listed 150 to 200 TCR beta chains as associated with cytomegalovirus. Most TCR sequences were seen in very few donors, while some public TCRs were found in many individuals. Roughly uniform sequencing depth across donors was assumed in presence/absence analyses, although this assumption may not hold. A later analysis found that HLA-associated TCR beta chains were more clonally expanded and had lower generation probabilities than equally common non-associated chains. A further reported finding was that TCR beta sequences accurately predicted the HLA-A and HLA-B alleles for most subjects in the first cohort. It was suggested by the authors that the approach could potentially be generalized to other disease states and immunological phenotypes. The cohort was sequenced for TCR beta chains only, and without alpha or paired-chain data the features that could be detected were limited.

Worth noting for this clone: The antigen it recognizes is unknown. The sample holds no much larger clone one base away, and base qualities are not on file.

The cohort comprised hundreds of healthy bone marrow donors. At the time of sampling, all cohort members were nominally healthy, though unrecorded immune exposures were likely present. The donor was CMV seronegative and belonged to the group of more than 300 seronegative cohort members. Each donor provided a peripheral blood sample, and peripheral blood mononuclear cells were used for TCR beta sequencing. Genomic DNA extraction from the blood cell samples was performed with the Qiagen DNeasy Blood Extraction Kit. The library was prepared using the immunoSEQ multiplex PCR assay. A mixture of 60 forward primers for TCR Vbeta segments and 13 reverse primers for TCR Jbeta segments was used in the multiplex PCR. A multiplex PCR assay on genomic DNA amplified the CDR3 region of rearranged TCR beta genes. The amplified TCR beta libraries were sequenced on the Illumina HiSeq System as 87-base-pair reads. The authors processed their data as follows. Across the 500 to 700 repertoires, a later analysis counted roughly 77 million unique TCR beta chains, 8.5 million to 12 million of which were shared by at least two donors. Raw reads were error-corrected and collapsed into unique sequences with a nearest-neighbor algorithm that merged closely related sequences to remove PCR and sequencing errors. V, D and J gene segments were assigned by aligning CDR3 sequences to IMGT reference sequences. For a sequence to be retained, a match of at least six nucleotides was required to both a V gene segment and a J gene segment. Rearrangements were called productive when the CDR3 lacked stop codons and stayed in frame with V and J; all others were non-productive. Following IMGT convention, CDR3 was defined as the stretch from the second conserved V-encoded cysteine to the conserved J-encoded phenylalanine. In an earlier analysis of more than 550 of the donors, sequences lacking an unambiguous match to a single V gene segment were excluded. In an earlier analysis of 587 of the donors, a V segment was called functional when productive rearrangements were above 56.7%, and segregating when the standard deviation between donors exceeded 5%. A statistical classification framework was built to diagnose cytomegalovirus status from the catalog of TCR beta chain sequences. A later analysis assigned V and J genes by comparing TCR nucleotide sequences with IMGT/GENE-DB human TR gene sequences. A later analysis assigned CDR3 sequences and most-parsimonious VDJ recombination scenarios with the TCRdist pipeline. In a later analysis, each TCR beta chain was defined by its CDR3 amino acid sequence together with its V-gene family, and reads lacking a unique V-gene family were excluded. In a later analysis, 500 to 650 highly shared, low-generation-probability nucleotide sequences were removed to address suspected cross-contamination and a sequencing artifact. For each public chain, a later analysis derived a clonal expansion index from normalized ranks of inferred template counts within each repertoire. A later analysis computed generation probabilities with a VDJ recombination model fitted to out-of-frame rearrangements, and checked the results against IGoR. In a later analysis, hypergeometric tests were used to score TCR-TCR, TCR-HLA and TCR-CMV co-occurrence, with a repertoire-size bias correction applied to TCR pairs. In a later analysis, false discovery rates were estimated by permuting HLA or CMV assignments 20 times. A later analysis grouped co-occurring TCRs with DBSCAN, adding TCRdist sequence similarity when clustering within HLA-allele-positive subsets. Repertoires with fewer than 30,000 or more than 120,000 public chains were left out of co-occurrence clustering, as were a few repertoires with anomalous nucleotide sharing. TCRdb obtained this table from immuneACCESS and retained in-frame rearrangements with V and J assigned. These tables miss some clones; where compared with another copy, unresolved V genes account for less than half of the shortfall, and the remainder is unexplained. D and trimming come from the DNA, and the V and J calls and clone size come from that table. This sample gives about 120,000 clones in total; approximately 72% of them show up just once. Of the sample, less than 2% falls within the top ten clones.

CDR1 and CDR2 are drawn from the germline V gene: MNHNS, SASEGT. Relative to germline, V is missing 5 bases and J is missing 9 bases, with 7 bases of the junction outside any gene match. The CDR3, cysteine through phenylalanine, is 13 amino acids long. Only the CDR3 part of the read is kept: 39 bases, read in frame from the first base. The chain is assembled from TRBV6-1 and TRBJ1-2, with 9 bases matching TRBD1. Sequencing input: PBMCs. The sequence was obtained from a man between 18 and 35 years old in good health and CMV-seronegative. The CDR3 has the sequence CASSSRDRDSYTF. The nucleotides read TGTGCCAGCAGTTCTCGGGACAGGGATAGCTACACCTTC.